This T cell receptor (beta chain) was sequenced for a study of vaccination effects on CD4 cells after COVID-19. Turning to the study itself: ViraFEST expansion of antigen-specific CD4+ T cells with viral peptide pools preceded sequencing. The researchers cultured 1.5 million to 2.5 million PBMC per well with about 10 IU/ml IL-2 and approximately 10 ug/ml peptides. Whole-study results and caveats: Infection- and vaccine-induced clones contracted markedly late after vaccination.

CD4+ T cell isolation took place after 10 days of culture. This clone came up once. Its antigen is as yet unknown. This CDR3 comprises 13 residues. Germline CDR1 and CDR2: MNHNS and SASEGT. Trimming stripped 5 bases from V and 5 bases from J, with 11 bases between. Assay used: immunoSEQ multiplex PCR; TCRdb lists only in-frame clones, some missing. The sample has around 46,000 clones, more than 65% seen once. V is TRBV6-1 and J is TRBJ2-3, with D perhaps matching TRBD1 (5 bases). The specimen comprised CD4+ T cells from PBMCs cultured without peptide, sampled before COVID-19 vaccination. The receptor's source is a human donor who received a COVID-19 vaccine. The CDR3 loop reads CASSWSQEDTQYF. For the CDR3, the DNA is TGTGCCAGCAGTTGGTCACAGGAAGATACGCAGTATTTT.